The subject of this entry is one T cell receptor (beta chain). Its antigen remains unknown. The record originates from a study of T cell responses to AZD1222 COVID-19 vaccine. With 0 bases clipped from V and 7 bases from J, the junction kept 12 bases outside the gene matches. From germline, CDR1 is SGHDT and CDR2 YYEEEE. The CDR3 has 16 amino acids. Profiling relied on immunoSEQ multiplex PCR, and the TCRdb table lists in-frame clones only, not all of them. The sample has some 39,000 clones, about 90% seen once. The study's findings and limits: At 160-218 and 743-854, vaccine-associated CD4 TCRs were dominant, and they spanned spike. Repertoire samples came only from after the peak T cell response. Nearly half of spike-specific TCRs reportedly target variant regions that are unmutated in the B.1.351 and B.1.1.7 variants.

Sequenced material: peripheral blood, taken 28 days after the second AZD1222 dose. The TCR originated in an adult who received the AZD1222 COVID-19 vaccine. This rearrangement joins TRBV5-6 to TRBJ1-2; 7 nucleotides line up with TRBD1. CDR3 sequence reads: CASSLAFERAGGGYTF. As DNA, the CDR3 is TGTGCCAGCAGCTTGGCCTTCGAGAGGGCAGGGGGTGGCTACACCTTC.